A single sample gave rise to the 4 T cell receptor beta chains below, sequenced in a study of shared clonotypes between healthy human individuals. Clones were sequenced by immunoSEQ multiplex PCR, and TCRdb holds only the in-frame ones, with some missing. There are roughly 2.5 million clones in the sample; more than 80% occur only once, and more than 0.12% lies in the top ten. Specimen: naive CD4+ T cells sorted from blood. Indicated subset: CD45RA+ positively selected. The receptors were sampled from a man aged 18 to 29 in good health.

The genes are TRBV6-6 and TRBJ1-5, with a weak D call TRBD1 (5 bases). V lost 6 bases to trimming and J lost 3 bases, with 12 bases between them. The CDR3 is 14 amino acids. Germline V CDR1 and CDR2: MNHNY, SVGAGI (reference sequence). CDR3 sequence: CASSPDSLNQPQHF. The CDR3 DNA is TGTGCCAGCAGCCCCGACAGCCTCAATCAGCCCCAGCATTTT.

The chain's CDR3 is CASSVRTGPPHEQFF. CDR3 DNA sequence: TGTGCCAGCAGCGTACGGACAGGCCCCCCACATGAGCAGTTCTTC. The chain couples TRBV9 to TRBJ2-1; TRBD1 aligns across 7 bases. The V segment lost 1 base and the J segment 8 bases; nucleotides outside the gene matches: 9. This CDR3 is built from 15 residues. CDR1 and CDR2 from the germline V gene are SGDLS and YYNGEE.

This clone was seen a few times. The CDR3, as DNA: TGCGCCAGCAGCTTGTACGGTCTGGATTCACCCCTCCACTTT. It yields the protein CASSLYGLDSPLHF. V usage is TRBV5-1 and J usage is TRBJ1-6; D is ambiguous. The CDR3 runs 14 residues. Germline CDR1 is SGHRS and CDR2 is YFSETQ. Between the trimmed V and J ends, which lost 1 base and 8 bases, there was a span of 10 bases.

The chain recombines TRBV7-3 with TRBJ2-1; 9 bases fit TRBD1. The CDR3 is 11 amino acids. The V gene's germline CDR1 is SGHTA and CDR2 FQGTGA. With 5 bases clipped from V and 12 bases from J, the junction kept 2 bases outside the gene matches. CDR3 in DNA: TGTGCCAGCAGCGCGGGACAGGGGCAGTTCTTC. This gives the protein CASSAGQGQFF.